Each of the 12 T cell receptor beta chains below was sequenced from the same sample in a study of OX40 agonist ivuxolimab in advanced cancers. Library preparation was by the immunoSEQ multiplex PCR assay. Sourced from immuneACCESS, this table was stored by TCRdb with only in-frame sequences that have V and J called. A share of the clones is absent; for the studies checked, an unresolved V gene accounts for under half, and the remainder has no known explanation. Counted in this sample were about 44,000 clones; about 89% of them appeared once. The ten top clones hold less than 30% of the sample. The sequenced sample was CD4+ or CD8+ T cells sorted from blood, obtained in a trial of the OX40 agonist ivuxolimab. The receptors originated from an adult with an advanced solid tumor such as melanoma, head and neck, liver or kidney cancer.

CDR3 nucleotide sequence: TGCAGCGTTGAAGATCCGGACAGTTTCTCCTACGAGCAGTACTTC. Protein: CSVEDPDSFSYEQYF. V and J are TRBV29-1 and TRBJ2-7; the D gene is possibly TRBD1 (6 bases). Germline assignment: CDR1 SQVTM and CDR2 ANQGSEA. The CDR3 length is 15 residues. Trimming shortened V by 0 bases and J by 0 bases, and 12 bases separated the two germline ends.

This clone was seen just once. The chain carries TRBV6-5 and TRBJ2-1; perhaps TRBD2 as D (5 bases). Germline CDR1 and CDR2: MNHEY and SVGAGI. Trimming cost V 1 base and J 5 bases, with 9 bases left between them. The CDR3 length is 14 residues. The CDR3 region has the DNA TGTGCCAGCAGTTACTTTGGGGAGAACAATGAGCAGTTCTTC. It is translated as CASSYFGENNEQFF.

The genes are TRBV20-1 and TRBJ2-1; D is undetermined. The CDR3 contains 11 residues. CDR1 is DFQATT, CDR2 SNEGSKA, per germline (reference sequence). Trimming cost V 3 bases and J 5 bases, with 5 bases left between them. CDR3 sequence: CSASDDNEQFF. CDR3 in DNA: TGCAGTGCTAGTGACGACAATGAGCAGTTCTTC.

Concerning this clone: Other DNA sequences within the sample encode an identical CDR3. The rearrangement links TRBV29-1 to TRBJ2-1; D gene unclear. Trimming stripped 2 bases from V and 7 bases from J, with 9 bases between. The CDR3 loop spans 12 amino acids. Germline V lookup: CDR1 SQVTM, CDR2 ANQGSEA. In DNA form, the CDR3 reads TGCAGCGTTGAAAGGGTCGGGAATGAGCAGTTCTTC. Its protein is CSVERVGNEQFF.

This chain links TRBV6-1 with TRBJ2-3, with D possibly being TRBD2 (5 bases). The length of the CDR3 is 16 residues. CDR1 is MNHNS and CDR2 is SASEGT in the germline V gene. V dropped 1 base and J dropped 2 bases, with 13 bases sitting between them. The CDR3 loop reads CASSEGVGIHTDTQYF. DNA of the CDR3: TGTGCCAGCAGTGAAGGAGTCGGGATACACACAGATACGCAGTATTTT.

The V call is TRBV6-5, the J call TRBJ2-5; 7 bases agree with TRBD2. This CDR3 comprises 14 residues. Germline V gene data show CDR1 as MNHEY and CDR2 as SVGAGI. J was trimmed by 1 base and V by 11 bases; bases with no gene match: 10. The CDR3 here is CAARGRGGQETQYF. DNA for the CDR3: TGTGCCGCACGGGGGAGGGGCGGCCAAGAGACCCAGTACTTC.

The chain has TRBV6-5 and TRBJ1-5; 7 positions match TRBD1. J lost 5 bases, V lost 6 bases, and 10 bases had no gene match. CDR1 is MNHEY, CDR2 SVGAGI, per germline. The CDR3 has 15 amino acids. The CDR3 DNA reads as TGTGCCAGCAGATCGCAGGGACAGATCCATCAGCCCCAGCATTTT. It encodes CASRSQGQIHQPQHF.

The chain is built from TRBV28 and TRBJ2-1, with D unclear. The CDR3 runs to 12 residues. Deletions cut 2 bases from V and 13 bases from J, with 12 bases between. In germline, CDR1 is MDHEN, CDR2 SYDVKM. The CDR3, as DNA: TGTGCCAGCAGTTTAGACGACCAGCCTCAGTTCTTC. Protein: CASSLDDQPQFF.

The chain employs TRBV7-8 and TRBJ2-7, with 9 bases identical to TRBD1. The trim removed 3 bases at V and 5 bases at J, leaving 14 bases unmatched. CDR3 length: 17 residues. CDR1 and CDR2 from the germline V gene are SGHVS and FQNEAQ. DNA for the CDR3: TGTGCCAGCAGCTTGGTTGCCGGGACAGGGTCTAGAAACGAGCAGTACTTC. It yields the protein CASSLVAGTGSRNEQYF.

The genes are TRBV7-3 and TRBJ2-3, with TRBD2 as a possible D gene (6 bases). CDR3 length: 15 residues. CDR1 SGHTA and CDR2 FQGTGA come from the germline V gene. V was trimmed by 5 bases and J by 0 bases, leaving 12 bases between them. Here the CDR3 DNA reads TGTGCCAGCAGCGCAATGGGAGGAAGCACAGATACGCAGTATTTT. This codes for CASSAMGGSTDTQYF.

V gene TRBV11-2 combines with J gene TRBJ1-1; D remains ambiguous. The CDR3 consists of 12 residues. CDR1 is SGHAT and CDR2 is FQNNGV in the germline V gene. The ends were cut back, 7 bases at V and 7 bases at J, with 13 bases in the middle. The CDR3 is CASTTWSDEAFF. The DNA for the CDR3 is TGTGCCAGCACTACCTGGAGTGATGAAGCTTTCTTT.

The chain has TRBV7-9 and TRBJ2-5, with D maybe TRBD1 (5 bases). CDR1 and CDR2 (germline): SEHNR, FQNEAQ (reference sequence). V lost 2 bases to trimming and J lost 4 bases, with 11 bases between them. CDR3 length equals 14 residues. The CDR3 DNA sequence: TGTGCCAGCAGCTTACGGCAGGGCTTAGAGACCCAGTACTTC. Translation: CASSLRQGLETQYF. Complete variable domain (other parts from reference TRBV7-9 and TRBJ2-5): DTGVSQNPRHKITKRGQNVTFRCDPISEHNRLYWYRQTLGQGPEFLTYFQNEAQLEKSRLLSDRFSAERPKGSFSTLEIQRTEQGDSAMYLCASSLRQGLETQYFGPGTRLLVL.